The 13 T cell receptor beta chains reported below all come from one sample, sequenced in a study of CD8 T cells in ankylosing spondylitis. One entry per CDR3 protein, called by TCRdb with MiXCR from the 5' RACE reads. The data show approximately 200,000 distinct CDR3 sequences, with about 13% seen just once and more than 15% held by the top ten. The sequenced sample consisted of blood, either unsorted or a sorted T cell fraction (not recorded which). The receptor set was obtained from a male donor with ankylosing spondylitis or in good health (not recorded which).

This clonotype was observed a handful of times. The chain uses TRBV29-1 and TRBJ2-3; TRBD1 matches 9 bases. Germline assignment: CDR1 SQVTM and CDR2 ANQGSEA. There are 14 residues in the CDR3. Trimming took 1 base from V and 4 from J; bases not matched to a gene: 3. CDR3 sequence: CSVEGDRAADTQYF. The CDR3 DNA reads TGCAGCGTTGAAGGGGACAGGGCTGCAGATACGCAGTATTTT.

This clonotype occurred a few times. This chain links TRBV20-1 with TRBJ2-7; TRBD1 agrees at 8 bases. Germline trimming cut 0 bases from V and 3 bases from J; bases unmatched to any gene: 10. Germline CDR1 DFQATT, CDR2 SNEGSKA (reference sequence). The CDR3 is 16 residues long. The CDR3 here is CSARDGVRQGIYEQYF. The CDR3 DNA reads TGCAGTGCTAGAGATGGGGTCAGACAGGGGATCTACGAGCAGTACTTC.

J is TRBJ2-7 and V is TRBV14; D unclear. Germline V lookup: CDR1 SGHDN, CDR2 FVKESK. CDR3 size: 16 residues. The germline V and J ends were trimmed by 0 bases and 0 bases, with 12 bases remaining between them. DNA for the CDR3: TGTGCCAGCAGCCAAGATGAGAACTACCTCTCCTACGAGCAGTACTTC. Its translation: CASSQDENYLSYEQYF.

This clonotype has ten or more counts. The chain employs TRBV7-2 and TRBJ2-3, with TRBD1 identical over 10 bases. The junction had 1 base not matched to a gene; V was cut back by 4 bases and J by 3 bases. The CDR3 is 14 residues long. Looked up from germline, CDR1 is SGHTA and CDR2 is FQGNSA. CDR3 loop: CASSWTGGTDTQYF. In DNA form, the CDR3 reads TGTGCCAGCAGCTGGACAGGGGGAACAGATACGCAGTATTTT. Complete variable domain (other parts from reference TRBV7-2 and TRBJ2-3): GAGVSQSPSNKVTEKGKDVELRCDPISGHTALYWYRQSLGQGLEFLIYFQGNSAPDKSGLPSDRFSAERTGGSVSTLTIQRTQQEDSAVYLCASSWTGGTDTQYFGPGTRLTVL.

This chain joins TRBV20-1 and TRBJ1-1; 7 positions agree with TRBD1. CDR1 is DFQATT, CDR2 SNEGSKA, per germline (reference sequence). The CDR3 totals 12 residues. After removal of 5 bases from V and 6 bases from J, the junction contained 6 bases not matched to a gene. The CDR3 loop is CSAFTGEPEAFF. As DNA, the CDR3 is TGCAGTGCTTTTACAGGGGAACCTGAAGCTTTCTTT.

For this clonotype: This may be a read error, as it is one base from a much larger clone. The chain joins TRBV28 to TRBJ2-7; 12 nucleotides line up with TRBD1. Germline V gene data show CDR1 as MDHEN and CDR2 as SYDVKM. The CDR3 totals 15 residues. The CDR3 is CASSFWDRGQGERYF. CDR3 coding DNA: TGTGCCAGCAGTTTCTGGGACAGGGGGCAGGGCGAGCGGTACTTC.

The chain uses TRBV7-2 and TRBJ2-5; TRBD1 agrees at 12 bases. This CDR3 region has 16 residues. J lost 4 bases, V lost 0 bases, and 3 bases had no gene match. Looked up from germline, CDR1 is SGHTA and CDR2 is FQGNSA. DNA of the CDR3: TGTGCCAGCAGCTTAGCGGGGACAGGGGGCTTAGAGACCCAGTACTTC. Translating it yields CASSLAGTGGLETQYF.

This clonotype has a count of ten or more. This chain connects TRBV7-9 to TRBJ1-1; D unresolved. This CDR3 spans 13 amino acids. V was shortened by 0 bases and J by 8 bases, with 10 bases between the two germline ends. Per the germline V gene, CDR1 is SEHNR and CDR2 is FQNEAQ (reference sequence). This chain's CDR3 is CASSLAGPDEAFF. The CDR3 region has the DNA TGTGCCAGCAGCTTAGCCGGGCCCGACGAAGCTTTCTTT.

This clonotype was found a few times. The chain has TRBV5-8 and TRBJ2-7; possible D gene TRBD1, 6 bases. V was cut by 3 bases and J by 0 bases, with 16 bases left in between. The CDR3 is made up of 16 amino acids. Germline CDR1 and CDR2: SGHTS and YDEGEE. The CDR3 nucleotides are TGTGCCAGCAGCTGGGAACAGGGCAGGGGCTCCTACGAGCAGTACTTC. Protein product: CASSWEQGRGSYEQYF.

This clonotype was seen more than once but under ten times. The rearrangement joins TRBV7-9 to TRBJ1-2; D unresolved. The CDR3 sequence is 12 residues long. The germline gives CDR1 SEHNR, CDR2 FQNEAQ (reference sequence). Deletions cut 6 bases from V and 5 bases from J, with 10 bases between. CDR3 residues: CASRAIQYGYTF. For the CDR3, the DNA is TGTGCCAGCAGGGCGATCCAGTATGGCTACACCTTC.

V and J are TRBV29-1 and TRBJ2-4, with D possibly being TRBD2 (6 bases). The CDR3 extends over 12 amino acids. Germline-derived CDR1 and CDR2 are SQVTM and ANQGSEA. With 3 bases removed from V and 6 bases from J, the gap between germline ends came to 9 bases. CDR3 residues: CSVEEGTNIQYF. The CDR3 coding sequence is TGCAGCGTTGAGGAGGGAACAAACATTCAGTACTTC.

This clonotype was observed a few times. The V gene is TRBV20-1, the J gene TRBJ1-2; D not resolved. Germline V gene sequence: CDR1 DFQATT, CDR2 SNEGSKA (reference sequence). The V gene lost 6 bases and the J gene lost 0 bases, with 14 bases spanning the gap. The CDR3 consists of 14 residues. This CDR3 is CSALDGLANYGYTF. The CDR3 DNA sequence: TGCAGTGCCCTAGATGGATTAGCTAACTATGGCTACACCTTC.

The rearrangement links TRBV11-3 to TRBJ2-7, with 7 bases aligning to TRBD1. The CDR3 is 14 residues long. V gave up 6 bases and J gave up 1 base; unmatched junction bases: 6. Germline V gene lookup returns CDR1 SGHNT and CDR2 YENEEA. CDR3 residues: CASSGDRPSYEQYF. The CDR3 region has the DNA TGTGCCAGCAGTGGGGACAGACCTTCCTACGAGCAGTACTTC. The variable domain in full, with the rest retrieved from reference TRBV11-3 and TRBJ2-7, is EAGVVQSPRYKIIEKKQPVAFWCNPISGHNTLYWYLQNLGQGPELLIRYENEEAVDDSQLPKDRFSAERLKGVDSTLKIQPAELGDSAVYLCASSGDRPSYEQYFGPGTRLTVT.